Presented here are 26 T cell receptor beta chains from one specimen sequenced in a study of T cells after yellow fever vaccination. TCRdb fed the 5' RACE reads into MiXCR, producing one record per CDR3 protein. Seen here are a few hundred thousand distinct CDR3 sequences, around a sixth observed once, and the top ten hold approximately 15%. The source was PBMCs, collected 5 days after the first yellow fever vaccination. Receptor source: a man younger than 30 who received the YFV17D yellow fever vaccine.

The chain links TRBV4-2 to TRBJ2-1; TRBD2 aligns across 9 bases. Looked up from germline, CDR1 is LGHNA and CDR2 is YNFKEQ. The CDR3 is 18 amino acids. Trimming at V came to 3 bases and at J to 1 base, leaving 10 bases not matched to a gene. The CDR3 DNA reads as TGTGCCAGCAGCCAGGCCCGCGTGAGCGGGGGGTCCTACAATGAGCAGTTCTTC. Its protein is CASSQARVSGGSYNEQFF.

A remark on this clonotype: The junction does not match germline at one end; this may be a read error. The V call is TRBV12-3 or TRBV12-4, the J call TRBJ2-5; D tentatively fits TRBD1 or TRBD2 (6 bases each). The CDR3 spans 14 residues. CDR3 bases: TGTACCAGCAGTTCGGGGGCCCTCGGGGAGACCCAGTACTTC. It is translated as CTSSSGALGETQYF.

This clonotype has a handful of counts. The CDR3 DNA is TGTGCCAGCTCACCCGAGACCCAGTACTTC. This encodes CASSPETQYF. The rearrangement uses TRBV18 and TRBJ2-5; the D is unclear. Germline CDR1 is KGHSH and CDR2 is LQKENI. This CDR3 spans 10 amino acids. Trimming removed 3 bases from V and 5 bases from J, with 1 base in between.

The J gene is TRBJ2-7, the V gene TRBV12-3 or TRBV12-4, with D tentatively TRBD1 (5 bases). This CDR3 region has 14 residues. V lost 5 bases to trimming and J lost 8 bases, with 19 bases between them. The CDR3 DNA is TGTGCCAGCAGTCTGACAGTGTCCTTTGGGAAGCAGTACTTC. Its protein product is CASSLTVSFGKQYF.

V and J are TRBV7-6 and TRBJ2-2, with D perhaps matching TRBD1 or TRBD2 (6 bases each). With 7 bases removed from V and 7 bases from J, the gap between germline ends came to 16 bases. CDR1 and CDR2 from the germline V gene are SGHVS and FNYEAQ. This CDR3 region has 14 residues. CDR3 DNA: TGTGCCAGCAAAGGGGGGCTTGTCGACGGGGAGCTGTTTTTT. Amino acid sequence: CASKGGLVDGELFF.

The rearrangement joins TRBV28 to TRBJ2-4; D remains unclear. Trimming left V 3 bases short and J 3 bases short, with 3 bases between. The CDR3 contains 12 residues. CDR1 is MDHEN and CDR2 is SYDVKM in the germline V gene. CDR3 DNA sequence: TGTGCCAGCAGTTTTATCAAAAACATTCAGTACTTC. This sequence encodes CASSFIKNIQYF.

The V and J genes are TRBV12-3 or TRBV12-4 and TRBJ1-2; TRBD1 is a possible D gene (6 bases). CDR3 size: 13 residues. Trimming cost V 3 bases and J 4 bases, with 9 bases left between them. The CDR3 DNA reads as TGTGCCAGCAGTTTCCCGGACAGCTATGGCTACACCTTC. This translates into CASSFPDSYGYTF.

This chain links TRBV6-2 or TRBV6-3 with TRBJ2-4; possibly TRBD1 or TRBD2 for D (6 bases each). The CDR3 has 12 amino acids. Germline V gene data show CDR1 as MNHEY and CDR2 as SVGEGT. V lost 6 bases to trimming and J lost 8 bases, with 11 bases between them. The CDR3 region has the DNA TGTGCCAGCAGAAGGGGGGCGGACATTCAGTACTTC. Translating it yields CASRRGADIQYF.

The rearrangement uses TRBV11-3 and TRBJ2-1; 15 bases fit TRBD2. V lost 5 bases and J lost 9; bases outside the gene matches: 8. Germline V lookup: CDR1 SGHNT, CDR2 YENEEA. The CDR3 contains 16 residues. The CDR3 is CASSPRTSGGASEQFF. DNA for the CDR3: TGTGCCAGCAGCCCCCGGACTAGCGGGGGGGCGAGTGAGCAGTTCTTC.

The chain couples TRBV5-1 to TRBJ2-3, with TRBD2 matching 11 bases. Per germline, CDR1 SGHRS and CDR2 YFSETQ. The trim removed 1 base at V and 0 bases at J, leaving 10 bases unmatched. There are 19 residues in the CDR3. The CDR3 here is CASSLRALAGALSTDTQYF. The DNA of the CDR3 is TGCGCCAGCAGCTTGAGAGCACTAGCGGGGGCCCTCAGCACAGATACGCAGTATTTT.

This clonotype was picked up many times. The chain joins TRBV7-8 to TRBJ1-2; a possible D gene is TRBD1 (5 bases). This CDR3 region has 15 residues. Germline-derived CDR1 and CDR2 are SGHVS and FQNEAQ. V gave up 0 bases and J gave up 8 bases, with 16 bases separating them. This chain's CDR3 is CASSLAAGPAGGYTF. Written as DNA, the CDR3 is TGTGCCAGCAGCTTAGCCGCGGGGCCGGCGGGGGGCTACACCTTC.

The chain combines TRBV20-1 with TRBJ1-1; D is perhaps TRBD1 (5 bases). Germline lookup yields CDR1 DFQATT and CDR2 SNEGSKA (reference sequence). The CDR3 is 14 amino acids. V lost 1 base and J 1 base, leaving 10 bases between the germline ends. The CDR3 nucleotides are TGCAGTGCTAGAGCCCGGGACGGGAACACTGAAGCTTTCTTT. As protein: CSARARDGNTEAFF.

The chain is built from TRBV7-2 and TRBJ1-1, with 9 bases lining up with TRBD1. CDR1 and CDR2 (germline): SGHTA, FQGNSA. The CDR3 has 13 residues. V dropped 4 bases and J dropped 10; count of bases not matched to a gene: 7. This CDR3 reads CASSSRGDRAAFF. CDR3 coding DNA: TGTGCCAGCAGCTCGAGGGGGGACAGGGCAGCTTTCTTT.

The chain carries TRBV7-6 and TRBJ2-5; D could derive from TRBD1 or TRBD2 (5 bases each). The CDR3 runs to 18 residues. V was clipped by 1 base and J by 1 base, with 19 bases between them. Germline-derived CDR1 and CDR2 are SGHVS and FNYEAQ. The CDR3 is CASSLGNAGTVGQETQYF. The DNA of the CDR3 is TGTGCCAGCAGCTTAGGGAACGCAGGGACGGTAGGCCAAGAGACCCAGTACTTC.

On this clonotype: At one boundary the junction diverges from the germline segment, which might be a read error. V gene TRBV7-7 combines with J gene TRBJ2-5; a weak D match, TRBD1 (5 bases). Germline CDR1 reads SSHAT; CDR2 reads FNYEAQ (reference sequence). This CDR3 contains 13 residues. CDR3 coding DNA: TGTGCTAGCAGCAGGGCGCCGGTTGAGACCCAGTACTTC. Encoded protein: CASSRAPVETQYF.

The rearrangement links TRBV11-2 to TRBJ2-7; D perhaps matches TRBD1 (5 bases). V was pared by 8 bases and J by 4 bases, with 12 bases between. This CDR3 has 12 amino acids. Germline V CDR1 and CDR2: SGHAT, FQNNGV. As DNA, the CDR3 is TGTGCCAGCCAGGGAAGGGGATACGAGCAGTACTTC. As protein: CASQGRGYEQYF.

There are a few counts of this clonotype. The chain couples TRBV3-1 to TRBJ2-7; a possible D gene is TRBD1 (6 bases). Germline-derived CDR1 and CDR2 are LGHDT and YNNKEL (reference sequence). The CDR3 covers 14 residues. V lost 4 bases to trimming and J lost 3 bases, with 13 bases between them. The CDR3 DNA reads as TGTGCCAGCAGCCTATATCCGGACAGCTACGAGCAGTACTTC. Translation gives CASSLYPDSYEQYF.

This chain links TRBV19 with TRBJ1-5; 7 nucleotides line up with TRBD1. In germline, CDR1 is LNHDA, CDR2 SQIVND (reference sequence). The CDR3 has 18 amino acids. V was clipped by 5 bases and J by 0 bases; unmatched bases: 13. Here the CDR3 DNA reads TGTGCCAGTAGTGGGAGGACAGGAGGGGGATATAGCAATCAGCCCCAGCATTTT. It is translated as CASSGRTGGGYSNQPQHF.

This chain uses TRBV9 with TRBJ2-2; TRBD1 might be the D (6 bases). Per germline, CDR1 SGDLS and CDR2 YYNGEE. The CDR3 runs 19 residues. Trimming stripped 3 bases from V and 0 bases from J, with 21 bases between. The CDR3 bases are TGTGCCAGCAGCGGAAGAGGACAGACCCCGAGCCCGAACACCGGGGAGCTGTTTTTT. Protein: CASSGRGQTPSPNTGELFF.

V usage is TRBV27 and J usage is TRBJ2-6, with no clear D. This CDR3 has 18 residues. Trimming removed 5 bases at V and 0 bases at J, with 17 bases between. Per the germline V gene, CDR1 is MNHEY and CDR2 is SMNVEV (reference sequence). The CDR3 DNA reads as TGTGCCAGCAGTATTAGCCCGGCGTTCTTCTCTGGGGCCAACGTCCTGACTTTC. Translated, it gives CASSISPAFFSGANVLTF. Together with reference TRBV27 and TRBJ2-6, the CDR3 gives the full variable domain: EAQVTQNPRYLITVTGKKLTVTCSQNMNHEYMSWYRQDPGLGLRQIYYSMNVEVTDKGDVPEGYKVSRKEKRNFPLILESPSPNQTSLYFCASSISPAFFSGANVLTFGAGSRLTVL.

This clonotype was detected only a few times. This chain joins TRBV6-5 and TRBJ2-1; D remains ambiguous. V dropped 2 bases and J dropped 8 bases, with 16 bases sitting between them. The CDR3 is 15 residues long. CDR1 MNHEY and CDR2 SVGAGI come from the germline V gene. The CDR3 is CASSYGNGRIDEQFF. CDR3 in DNA: TGTGCCAGCAGTTACGGAAACGGTAGGATCGATGAGCAGTTCTTC.

This chain joins TRBV7-2 and TRBJ2-5; 8 positions match TRBD1. The CDR3 extends over 16 amino acids. The V and J ends lost 2 bases and 0 bases, in that order; junction bases with no gene match: 5. Germline CDR1 and CDR2: SGHTA and FQGNSA. The CDR3 spells CASSLLHRGYQETQYF. CDR3 nucleotide sequence: TGTGCCAGCAGCTTACTTCACAGGGGGTACCAAGAGACCCAGTACTTC.

The chain uses TRBV5-6 and TRBJ2-7; 7 bases are a match to TRBD1. Germline loops: CDR1 SGHDT, CDR2 YYEEEE. Losses at the gene ends were 2 bases for V and 4 bases for J; bases not matched to a gene: 6. This CDR3 is 14 amino acids long. The DNA of the CDR3 is TGTGCCAGCAGCTTAGGGGGCGCGAGGTACGAGCAGTACGTC. As protein: CASSLGGARYEQYV.

CDR3 sequence: CASSLPTGEGTGELFF. For the CDR3, the DNA is TGTGCCAGCAGCTTACCGACAGGGGAAGGGACCGGGGAGCTGTTTTTT. This chain uses TRBV7-3 with TRBJ2-2; TRBD1 aligns across 8 bases. This CDR3 contains 16 residues. Germline V gene lookup returns CDR1 SGHTA and CDR2 FQGTGA. With 2 bases clipped from V and 5 bases from J, the junction kept 7 bases outside the gene matches.

Of note for this clonotype: Sequence at one end of the junction differs from germline and may be a read error. This rearrangement joins TRBV5-6 to TRBJ1-4; 7 nucleotides line up with TRBD1. The germline gives CDR1 SGHDT, CDR2 YYEEEE. The CDR3 spans 12 residues. CDR3: CASSLAEGAASF. The CDR3 DNA follows: TGTGCCAGCAGCTTGGCCGAGGGGGCGGCTTCCTTT.

This clonotype occurred many times. V gene TRBV7-9 combines with J gene TRBJ2-1; no firm D call. CDR1 and CDR2 (germline): SEHNR, FQNEAQ (reference sequence). The CDR3 runs 13 residues. Trimming left V 1 base short and J 5 bases short, with 6 bases between. DNA of the CDR3: TGTGCCAGCAGCTTAGTAGAGAACAATGAGCAGTTCTTC. Its protein is CASSLVENNEQFF.